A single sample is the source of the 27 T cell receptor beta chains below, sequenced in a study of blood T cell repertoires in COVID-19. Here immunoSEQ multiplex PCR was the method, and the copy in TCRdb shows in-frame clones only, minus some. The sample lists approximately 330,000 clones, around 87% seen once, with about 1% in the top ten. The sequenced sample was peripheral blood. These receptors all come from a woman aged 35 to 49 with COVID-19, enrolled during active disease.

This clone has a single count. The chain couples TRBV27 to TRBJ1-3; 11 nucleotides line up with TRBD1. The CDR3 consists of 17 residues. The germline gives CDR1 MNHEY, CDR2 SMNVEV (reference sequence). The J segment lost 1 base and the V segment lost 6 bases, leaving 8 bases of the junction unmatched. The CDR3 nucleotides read TGTGCCAGCAGGCTCTACGGGACAGGGGGGTCTGGAAACACCATATATTTT. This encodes CASRLYGTGGSGNTIYF.

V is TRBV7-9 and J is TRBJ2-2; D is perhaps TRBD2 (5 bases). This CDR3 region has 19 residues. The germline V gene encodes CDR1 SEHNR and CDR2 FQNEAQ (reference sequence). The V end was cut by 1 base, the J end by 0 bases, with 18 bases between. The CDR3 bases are TGTGCCAGCAGCTTAGAGGCTAGCCGGAGCCCAGCGAACACCGGGGAGCTGTTTTTT. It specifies CASSLEASRSPANTGELFF. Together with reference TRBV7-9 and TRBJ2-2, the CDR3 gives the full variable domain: DTGVSQNPRHKITKRGQNVTFRCDPISEHNRLYWYRQTLGQGPEFLTYFQNEAQLEKSRLLSDRFSAERPKGSFSTLEIQRTEQGDSAMYLCASSLEASRSPANTGELFFGEGSRLTVL.

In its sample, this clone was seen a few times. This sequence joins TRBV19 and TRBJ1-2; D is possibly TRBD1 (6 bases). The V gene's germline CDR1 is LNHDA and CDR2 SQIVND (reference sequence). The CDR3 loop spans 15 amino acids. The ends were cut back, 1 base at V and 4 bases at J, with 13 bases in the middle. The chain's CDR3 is CASSIAPTGAYGYTF. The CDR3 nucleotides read TGTGCCAGTAGTATAGCCCCGACAGGCGCCTATGGCTACACCTTC.

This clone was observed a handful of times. The CDR3 spells CASTERRGFEAFF. The CDR3, as DNA: TGTGCCAGCACAGAGAGGCGGGGGTTTGAAGCTTTCTTT. The gene calls are TRBV2 and TRBJ1-1; TRBD1 might be the D (5 bases). Per germline, CDR1 SNHLY and CDR2 FYNNEI. This CDR3 contains 13 residues. V lost 7 bases, J lost 7 bases, and 16 bases lay in between.

As DNA, the CDR3 is TGCGCCAGCAGCTTGCAAACCGGGGGGAATGGGGAGACCCAGTACTTC. It translates to CASSLQTGGNGETQYF. The rearrangement links TRBV5-1 to TRBJ2-5; 7 nucleotides align to TRBD2. Germline trimming cut 1 base from V and 5 bases from J; bases unmatched to any gene: 11. Per germline, CDR1 SGHRS and CDR2 YFSETQ. The CDR3 totals 16 residues.

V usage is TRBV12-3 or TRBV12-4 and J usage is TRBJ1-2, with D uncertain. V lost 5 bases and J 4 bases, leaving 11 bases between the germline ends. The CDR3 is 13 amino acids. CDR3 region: CASSPRLSYGYTF. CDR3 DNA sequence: TGTGCCAGCAGTCCGCGTTTGAGCTATGGCTACACCTTC.

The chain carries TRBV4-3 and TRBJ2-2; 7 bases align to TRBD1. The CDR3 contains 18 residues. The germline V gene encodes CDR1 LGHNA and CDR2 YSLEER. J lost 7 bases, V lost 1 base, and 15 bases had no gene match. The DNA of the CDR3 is TGCGCCAGCAGCCAAGGGCTCGGAACAGGGGATCGGATCGGGGAGCTGTTTTTT. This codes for CASSQGLGTGDRIGELFF.

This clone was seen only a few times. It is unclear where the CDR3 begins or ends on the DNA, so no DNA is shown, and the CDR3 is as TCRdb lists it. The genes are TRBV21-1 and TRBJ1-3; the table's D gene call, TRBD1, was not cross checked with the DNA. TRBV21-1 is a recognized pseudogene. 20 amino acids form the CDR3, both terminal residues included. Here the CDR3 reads CASSKVVRLRQVAWGNTIYF.

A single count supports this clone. The CDR3 region has the DNA TGCGCCAGCAGCTTGGAGCCTGGAAACACCATATATTTT. It yields the protein CASSLEPGNTIYF. The chain is built from TRBV5-1 and TRBJ1-3, with no clear D. The CDR3 has 13 amino acids. Germline V gene data show CDR1 as SGHRS and CDR2 as YFSETQ. Trimming cost V 0 bases and J 2 bases, with 3 bases left between them.

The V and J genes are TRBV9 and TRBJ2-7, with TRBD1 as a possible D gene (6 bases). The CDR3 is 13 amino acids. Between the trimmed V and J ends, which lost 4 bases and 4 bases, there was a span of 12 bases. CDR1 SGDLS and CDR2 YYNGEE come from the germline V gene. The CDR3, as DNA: TGTGCCAGCAGCCCCCACCAGGGGTACGAGCAGTACTTC. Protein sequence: CASSPHQGYEQYF.

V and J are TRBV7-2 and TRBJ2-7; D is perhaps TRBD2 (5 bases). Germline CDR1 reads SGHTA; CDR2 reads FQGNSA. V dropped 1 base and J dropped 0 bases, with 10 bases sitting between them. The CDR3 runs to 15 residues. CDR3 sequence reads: CASSLGTGISYEQYF. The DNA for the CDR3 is TGTGCCAGCAGCTTAGGGACGGGAATCTCCTACGAGCAGTACTTC.

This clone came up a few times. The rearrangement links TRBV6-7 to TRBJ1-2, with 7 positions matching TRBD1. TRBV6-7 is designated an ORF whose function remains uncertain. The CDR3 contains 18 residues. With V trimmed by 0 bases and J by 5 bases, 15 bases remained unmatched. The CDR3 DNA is TGTGCCAGCAGTTACTCCCAGACAGGGTCTGGGACTTGTTATGGCTACACCTTC. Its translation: CASSYSQTGSGTCYGYTF.

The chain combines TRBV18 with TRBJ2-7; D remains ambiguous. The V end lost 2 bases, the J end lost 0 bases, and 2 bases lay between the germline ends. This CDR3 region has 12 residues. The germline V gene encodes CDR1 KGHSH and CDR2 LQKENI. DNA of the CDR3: TGTGCCAGCTCACCATACTCCTACGAGCAGTACTTC. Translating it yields CASSPYSYEQYF.

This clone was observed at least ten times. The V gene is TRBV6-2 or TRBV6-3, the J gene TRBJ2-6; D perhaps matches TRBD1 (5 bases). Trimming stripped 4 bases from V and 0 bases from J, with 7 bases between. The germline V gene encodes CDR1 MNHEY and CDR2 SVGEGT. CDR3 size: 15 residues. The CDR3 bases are TGTGCCAGCAGTTTCCAGGGCTCTGGGGCCAACGTCCTGACTTTC. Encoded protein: CASSFQGSGANVLTF.

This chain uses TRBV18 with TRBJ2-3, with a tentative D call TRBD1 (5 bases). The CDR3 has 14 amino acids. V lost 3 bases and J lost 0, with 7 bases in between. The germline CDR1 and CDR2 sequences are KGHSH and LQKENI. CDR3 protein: CASSPTDSTDTQYF. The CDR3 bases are TGTGCCAGCTCACCGACAGATAGCACAGATACGCAGTATTTT. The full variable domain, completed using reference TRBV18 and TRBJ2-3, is NAGVMQNPRHLVRRRGQEARLRCSPMKGHSHVYWYRQLPEEGLKFMVYLQKENIIDESGMPKERFSAEFPKEGPSILRIQQVVRGDSAAYFCASSPTDSTDTQYFGPGTRLTVL.

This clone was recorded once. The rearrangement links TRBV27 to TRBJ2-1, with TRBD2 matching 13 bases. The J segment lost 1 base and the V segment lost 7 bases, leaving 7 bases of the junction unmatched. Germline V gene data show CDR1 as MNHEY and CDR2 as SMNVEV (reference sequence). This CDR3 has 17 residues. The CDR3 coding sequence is TGTGCCAGCAACCGAAGGACTAGCGGGAGTTCCTACAATGAGCAGTTCTTC. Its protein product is CASNRRTSGSSYNEQFF.

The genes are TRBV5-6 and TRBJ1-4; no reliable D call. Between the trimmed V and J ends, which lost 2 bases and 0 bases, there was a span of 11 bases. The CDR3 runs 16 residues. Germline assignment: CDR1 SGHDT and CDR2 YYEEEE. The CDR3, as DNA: TGTGCCAGCAGCTTCCTGGACGGGGCAACTAATGAAAAACTGTTTTTT. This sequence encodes CASSFLDGATNEKLFF.

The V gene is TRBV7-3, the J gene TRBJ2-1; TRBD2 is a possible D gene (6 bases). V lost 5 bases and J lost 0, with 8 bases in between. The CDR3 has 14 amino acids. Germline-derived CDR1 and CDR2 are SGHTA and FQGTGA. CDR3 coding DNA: TGTGCCAGCAGCCCGGGGGTCTCCTACAATGAGCAGTTCTTC. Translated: CASSPGVSYNEQFF.

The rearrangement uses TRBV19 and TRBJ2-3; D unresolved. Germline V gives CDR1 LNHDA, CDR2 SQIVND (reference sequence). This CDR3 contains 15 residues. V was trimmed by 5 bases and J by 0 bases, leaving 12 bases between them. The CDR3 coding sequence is TGTGCCAGTAGTCCTCGGGTATCTAGCACAGATACGCAGTATTTT. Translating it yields CASSPRVSSTDTQYF. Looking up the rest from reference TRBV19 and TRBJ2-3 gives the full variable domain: DGGITQSPKYLFRKEGQNVTLSCEQNLNHDAMYWYRQDPGQGLRLIYYSQIVNDFQKGDIAEGYSVSREKKESFPLTVTSAQKNPTAFYLCASSPRVSSTDTQYFGPGTRLTVL.

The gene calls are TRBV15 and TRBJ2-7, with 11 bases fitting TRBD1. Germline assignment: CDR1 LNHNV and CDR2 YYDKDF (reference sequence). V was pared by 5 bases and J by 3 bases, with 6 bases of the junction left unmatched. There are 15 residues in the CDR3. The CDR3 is CATSPSGQGGYEQYF. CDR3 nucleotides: TGTGCCACCAGCCCCTCGGGACAGGGGGGCTACGAGCAGTACTTC.

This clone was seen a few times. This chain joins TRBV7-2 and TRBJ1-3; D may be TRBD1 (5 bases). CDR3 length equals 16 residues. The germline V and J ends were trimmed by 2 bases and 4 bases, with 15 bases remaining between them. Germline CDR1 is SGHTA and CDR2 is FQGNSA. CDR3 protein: CASSLQGTARGNTIYF. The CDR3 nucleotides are TGTGCCAGCAGCTTACAGGGAACGGCCCGGGGAAACACCATATATTTT.

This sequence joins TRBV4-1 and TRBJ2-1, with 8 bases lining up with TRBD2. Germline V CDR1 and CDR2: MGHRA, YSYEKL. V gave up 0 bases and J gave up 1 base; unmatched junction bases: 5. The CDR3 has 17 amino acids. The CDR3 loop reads CASSQEPGGDSYNEQFF. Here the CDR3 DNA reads TGCGCCAGCAGCCAAGAACCGGGGGGGGATTCCTACAATGAGCAGTTCTTC.

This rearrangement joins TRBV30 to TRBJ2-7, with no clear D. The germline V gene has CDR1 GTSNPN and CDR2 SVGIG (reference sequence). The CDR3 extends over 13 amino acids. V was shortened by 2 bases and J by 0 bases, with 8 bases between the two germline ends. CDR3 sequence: CAWSSLSSYEQYF. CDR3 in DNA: TGTGCCTGGAGTAGTCTGAGCTCCTACGAGCAGTACTTC.

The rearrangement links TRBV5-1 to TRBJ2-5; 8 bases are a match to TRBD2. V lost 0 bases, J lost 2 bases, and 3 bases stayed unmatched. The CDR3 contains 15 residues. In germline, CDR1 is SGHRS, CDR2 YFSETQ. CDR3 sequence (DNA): TGCGCCAGCAGCTTGGCGGCTAGCGGGCAAGAGACCCAGTACTTC. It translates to CASSLAASGQETQYF. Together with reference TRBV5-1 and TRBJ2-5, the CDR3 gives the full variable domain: KAGVTQTPRYLIKTRGQQVTLSCSPISGHRSVSWYQQTPGQGLQFLFEYFSETQRNKGNFPGRFSGRQFSNSRSEMNVSTLELGDSALYLCASSLAASGQETQYFGPGTRLLVL.

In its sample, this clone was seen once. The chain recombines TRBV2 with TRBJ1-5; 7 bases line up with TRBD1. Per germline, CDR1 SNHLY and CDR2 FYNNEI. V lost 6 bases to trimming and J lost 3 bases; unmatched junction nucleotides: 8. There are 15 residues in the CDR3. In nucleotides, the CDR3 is TGTGCCAGCAGGGCCGGGACAGCTCACAATCAGCCCCAGCATTTT. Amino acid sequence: CASRAGTAHNQPQHF.

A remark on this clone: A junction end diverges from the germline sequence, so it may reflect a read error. The CDR3, as DNA: TGTGCTAGCAGCCTCGGACAGGGGGTTGACTACGAGCAGTACTTC. Residues: CASSLGQGVDYEQYF. This sequence joins TRBV7-7 and TRBJ2-7; 10 bases match TRBD1. Looked up from germline, CDR1 is SSHAT and CDR2 is FNYEAQ (reference sequence). The CDR3 totals 15 residues. The complete variable domain, with remaining parts taken from reference TRBV7-7 and TRBJ2-7, reads GAGVSQSPRYKVTKRGQDVTLRCDPISSHATLYWYQQALGQGPEFLTYFNYEAQPDKSGLPSDRFSAERPEGSISTLTIQRTEQRDSAMYRCASSLGQGVDYEQYFGPGTRLTVT.

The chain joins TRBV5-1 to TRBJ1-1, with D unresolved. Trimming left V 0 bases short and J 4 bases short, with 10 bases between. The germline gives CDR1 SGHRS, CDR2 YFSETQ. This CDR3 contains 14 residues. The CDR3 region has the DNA TGCGCCAGCAGCTTGGGAGAGGAGGGCACTGAAGCTTTCTTT. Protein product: CASSLGEEGTEAFF.